The present entry profiles one TCR beta chain with its context. This sample is part of a study of blood T cell repertoires in COVID-19. Here immunoSEQ multiplex PCR was the method, and the copy in TCRdb shows in-frame clones only, minus some. The data show 150,000 to 200,000 clones, with 85% seen just once and roughly 6% held by the top ten. Cohort allocation depended upon clinical history that participants reported. In Cohort 3, a recovered donor had either two negative PCRs, clearance, or symptom resolution. There are 13 residues in the CDR3. The V gene lost 5 bases and the J gene lost 3 bases, with 9 bases spanning the gap. CDR1 SGHRS and CDR2 YFSETQ come from the germline V gene.

This TCR derives from a middle-aged man who had recovered from COVID-19. The sample taken for sequencing was PBMCs or T cells enriched from blood (not recorded which). J is TRBJ1-3 and V is TRBV5-1; D may be TRBD1 (5 bases). The CDR3 region has the DNA TGCGCCAGCAGAGGGGCGGATGGAAACACCATATATTTT. Encoded protein: CASRGADGNTIYF.